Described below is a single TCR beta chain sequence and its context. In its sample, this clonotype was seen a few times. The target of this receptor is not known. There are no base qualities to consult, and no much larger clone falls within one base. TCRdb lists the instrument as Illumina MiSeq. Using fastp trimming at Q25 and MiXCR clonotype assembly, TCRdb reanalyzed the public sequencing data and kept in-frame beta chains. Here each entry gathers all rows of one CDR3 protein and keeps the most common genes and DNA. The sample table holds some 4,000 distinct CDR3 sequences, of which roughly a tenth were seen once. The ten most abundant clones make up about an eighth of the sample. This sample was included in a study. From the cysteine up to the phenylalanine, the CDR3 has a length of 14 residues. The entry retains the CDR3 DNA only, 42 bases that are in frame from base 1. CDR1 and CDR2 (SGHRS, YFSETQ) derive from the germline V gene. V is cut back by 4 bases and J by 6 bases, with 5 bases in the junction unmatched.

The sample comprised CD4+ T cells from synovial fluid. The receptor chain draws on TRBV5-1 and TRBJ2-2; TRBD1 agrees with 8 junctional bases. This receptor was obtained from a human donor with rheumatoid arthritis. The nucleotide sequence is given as TGCGCCAGCAGCCCCCAGGGGGCATCCGGGGAGCTGTTTTTT. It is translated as CASSPQGASGELFF.